Shown below are 14 T cell receptor beta chains from a single sample sequenced in a study of vaccination and CD4 T cells after COVID-19. Antigens of these TCRs are unknown. Treatment in this sample: approximately 9-day PBMC culture with coronavirus spike peptide pools or control peptides (ViraFEST assay). One should note that the unexposed donor's CD4+ T cells were collected before the COVID-19 pandemic (2011-2018). Once obtained from cultured CD4+ T cells, the DNA was sequenced using the Oncomine TCR Beta short-read assay. Using its own MiXCR run on the PCR reads, TCRdb lists one record per CDR3 protein. The data contain thousands of distinct CDR3 sequences, 40% to 55% of them seen just once; the ten biggest clones take up about a sixth. The sample consisted of CD4+ T cells from blood, cultured in vitro. Receptor source: a human donor in good health.

This rearrangement joins TRBV6-2 or TRBV6-3 to TRBJ2-7; 11 positions match TRBD1. The CDR3 length is 15 residues. Germline loops: CDR1 MNHEY, CDR2 SVGEGT. Trimming cost V 4 bases and J 6 bases; bases outside gene matches: 8. Here the CDR3 reads CASSWDRGSAGEQYF. For the CDR3, the DNA is TGTGCCAGCAGTTGGGACAGGGGGAGTGCTGGCGAGCAGTACTTC.

V is TRBV7-6 and J is TRBJ2-5, with a weak D call TRBD1 (5 bases). This CDR3 comprises 14 residues. Germline V lookup: CDR1 SGHVS, CDR2 FNYEAQ. V lost 6 bases, J lost 0 bases, and 11 bases lay in between. CDR3 bases: TGTGCCAGCAGACGTACAGGCAACCAAGAGACCCAGTACTTC. Translating gives CASRRTGNQETQYF.

The gene calls are TRBV2 and TRBJ2-1; TRBD2 matches 13 bases. V lost 8 bases and J lost 4; bases outside the gene matches: 17. The CDR3 loop spans 19 amino acids. CDR1 SNHLY and CDR2 FYNNEI come from the germline V gene. The CDR3 nucleotides read TGTGCCAGCCCGAGTTCCGGACTAGCGGGAGAAAGGGGATACAATGAGCAGTTCTTC. It specifies CASPSSGLAGERGYNEQFF.

The V and J genes are TRBV28 and TRBJ1-6, with TRBD1 as a possible D gene (6 bases). Germline CDR1 and CDR2: MDHEN and SYDVKM. The CDR3 spans 16 residues. V lost 5 bases and J 10 bases, leaving 21 bases between the germline ends. Here the CDR3 DNA reads TGTGCCAGCAGTGGGGGCAGGGGAGGGCAGAGATCACCCCTCCACTTT. Translated: CASSGGRGGQRSPLHF.

The V call is TRBV20-1, the J call TRBJ2-1; tentatively, D is TRBD2 (6 bases). The CDR3 length is 14 residues. V was clipped by 4 bases and J by 1 base, with 11 bases between them. Germline CDR1 DFQATT, CDR2 SNEGSKA (reference sequence). CDR3 sequence reads: CSATGGRSYNEQFF. The CDR3 bases are TGCAGTGCTACGGGTGGGAGGTCCTACAATGAGCAGTTCTTC.

This rearrangement joins TRBV6-5 to TRBJ1-2, with D hard to call. Trimming cost V 4 bases and J 8 bases, with 14 bases left between them. CDR3 length: 13 amino acids. Germline CDR1 MNHEY, CDR2 SVGAGI. CDR3 residues: CASSSAGATGYTF. CDR3 bases: TGTGCCAGCAGTTCAGCGGGCGCAACGGGCTACACCTTC.

The chain combines TRBV5-4 with TRBJ1-2; D is unresolved. V lost 6 bases and J 0 bases, leaving 15 bases between the germline ends. Looked up from germline, CDR1 is SGHNT and CDR2 is YYREEE (reference sequence). The CDR3 runs 15 residues. The CDR3 DNA sequence: TGTGCCAGCATCCTTCTGGGAGGGACTAACTATGGCTACACCTTC. This translates into CASILLGGTNYGYTF.

This chain uses TRBV7-9 with TRBJ2-2, with 11 bases identical to TRBD2. Trimming took 5 bases from V and 2 from J; bases not matched to a gene: 13. Germline-derived CDR1 and CDR2 are SEHNR and FQNEAQ (reference sequence). There are 19 residues in the CDR3. CDR3 in amino acids: CASSHRLAGGNPNTGELFF. The CDR3 DNA is TGTGCCAGCAGCCACCGTCTAGCGGGGGGCAACCCTAACACCGGGGAGCTGTTTTTT.

The chain couples TRBV4-2 to TRBJ2-5; 11 nucleotides align to TRBD1. V lost 2 bases, J lost 4 bases, and 6 bases stayed unmatched. Germline V lookup: CDR1 LGHNA, CDR2 YNFKEQ. The CDR3 covers 16 residues. The CDR3, as DNA: TGTGCCAGCAGCCAACCGGGACAGGGGGTACGAGAGACCCAGTACTTC. Translated, it gives CASSQPGQGVRETQYF.

This clonotype has only one observation. This chain uses TRBV28 with TRBJ1-5, with a tentative D call TRBD1 (6 bases). Germline V gene data show CDR1 as MDHEN and CDR2 as SYDVKM. V lost 8 bases to trimming and J lost 3 bases, with 17 bases between them. The CDR3 is 15 amino acids. The CDR3, as DNA: TGTGCCAGCTTAGGGGCAGGGGCCTTCAATCAGCCCCAGCATTTT. Its protein is CASLGAGAFNQPQHF.

This clonotype has just a few counts. The chain carries TRBV2 and TRBJ1-5; D possibly corresponds to TRBD1 (6 bases). Trimming pared 6 bases from V and 5 bases from J, leaving 17 bases between. Looked up from germline, CDR1 is SNHLY and CDR2 is FYNNEI. The CDR3 extends over 15 amino acids. The DNA of the CDR3 is TGTGCCAGCAGGGGTGAACAGGGTAGGCATCAGCCCCAGCATTTT. This encodes CASRGEQGRHQPQHF. The full variable domain, rest sourced from reference TRBV2 and TRBJ1-5, is EPEVTQTPSHQVTQMGQEVILRCVPISNHLYFYWYRQILGQKVEFLVSFYNNEISEKSEIFDDQFSVERPDGSNFTLKIRSTKLEDSAMYFCASRGEQGRHQPQHFGDGTRLSIL.

This chain joins TRBV25-1 and TRBJ1-2; D remains ambiguous. V shed 3 bases and J shed 5 bases, with 10 bases lying between them. Germline CDR1 MGHDK, CDR2 SYGVNS. The length of the CDR3 is 13 residues. The CDR3 loop is CASSDQPGYGYTF. CDR3 coding DNA: TGTGCCAGCAGTGATCAACCTGGATATGGCTACACCTTC.

The V gene is TRBV5-1, the J gene TRBJ1-2, with a tentative D call TRBD1 (6 bases). The ends were cut back, 2 bases at V and 2 bases at J, with 19 bases in the middle. This CDR3 contains 17 residues. The germline V gene encodes CDR1 SGHRS and CDR2 YFSETQ. CDR3 amino acids: CASSFGAKTGPNYGYTF. The CDR3 nucleotides are TGCGCCAGCAGCTTCGGGGCAAAAACAGGGCCCAACTATGGCTACACCTTC.

The chain couples TRBV7-9 to TRBJ2-4, with D hard to call. Germline loops: CDR1 SEHNR, CDR2 FQNEAQ (reference sequence). The V gene lost 0 bases and the J gene lost 6 bases, with 3 bases spanning the gap. The CDR3 extends over 12 amino acids. The CDR3 nucleotides read TGTGCCAGCAGCTTAGCTGGAAACATTCAGTACTTC. Translation: CASSLAGNIQYF.